This T cell receptor (beta chain) was recovered during a study of cytomegalovirus exposure and HLA in healthy donors (dated by TCRdb to the late 2010s). About the investigation overall: In an earlier analysis of 587 of the donors, 250 to 350 Gb of sequence data and 95 million to 130 million unique TCR beta sequences from about 179 million T cells were reported. Among the roughly 390 genotyped donors, around 81% belonged to the genetic ancestry cluster associated with self-reported Caucasian donors. HLA typing covered class I and class II loci at four-digit resolution. Donor age, sex, ethnicity and CMV serostatus were collected together with the repertoire data. A handful of DR-DQ haplotypes were handled as single units for association and clustering because linkage in the cohort was strong. Along with the approximately 670-subject first cohort, a separate validation cohort of over a hundred different subjects was used. A later genetic analysis took genome-wide SNP genotypes for about 65% of the 666 donors and used that subset as a discovery cohort. In an earlier analysis of a few hundred of the donors, high-throughput TCR beta sequencing was used to judge whether each TCR beta V gene segment behaved as functional or pseudogenic. The study aimed to test whether signatures of past pathogen exposure could be identified by cataloging public T cell receptors. High-throughput TCR immunosequencing, statistical association of individual TCRs with disease status, and machine learning were combined to predict cytomegalovirus infection status. To study patterns of TCR occurrence, a later analysis re-analyzed previously published TCR beta repertoires from 666 donors and added high-resolution HLA genotyping. Using immunosequencing, the study profiled T cell repertoires from roughly 650 subjects and related those repertoires to cytomegalovirus serostatus. An early release covering about 600 HLA-typed donors comprised about 300 gigabases of sequencing data and roughly 85 million unique TCR sequences. All discovery cohort repertoires had been generated on a single sequencing platform. Among over 350 genotyped donors of the cohort, an average of about 240,000 unique TCR beta nucleotide sequences were sequenced per donor, roughly a sixth of them non-productive. The number of donors typed differed by locus, with about 629-630 for A, B, C, DRB1 and DQB1, 522 for DQA1, 600 to 610 for DPA1, and some 440 for DPB1. The later analysis used no new phenotypic data to find candidate immune exposures, relying instead on TCR beta sequences and their occurrence across donors.

The cohort was made up of approximately 670 healthy bone marrow donors. At the time of sampling, all cohort members were nominally healthy, though unrecorded immune exposures were likely present. The donor was CMV seropositive and belonged to the group of 270 or so seropositive cohort members. Every donor gave a peripheral blood sample, and the peripheral blood mononuclear cells from that sample were used for TCR beta sequencing. Genomic DNA extraction from the blood cell samples was performed with the Qiagen DNeasy Blood Extraction Kit. The germline V gene sets CDR1 to SGHDN and CDR2 to FVKESK. Its CDR3 holds 13 amino acids, cysteine through phenylalanine. Of all the DNA, just the CDR3 is kept, 39 bases in frame from base 1. V is shortened by 1 base, J by 1 base, and the region joining them spans 4 bases. The library was produced with the immunoSEQ multiplex PCR assay. For the multiplex PCR, a mixture combining 60 forward primers for TCR Vbeta segments and 13 reverse primers for TCR Jbeta segments was used. Amplification of the CDR3 region of rearranged TCR beta genes was performed with a multiplex PCR assay on genomic DNA. Amplified TCR beta libraries were sequenced as 87-base-pair reads on the Illumina HiSeq System. Concerning the study's data processing: Across the 640 or so repertoires, a later analysis counted approximately 75 million unique TCR beta chains, around 11 million of which were shared by at least two donors. Raw reads were error-corrected and collapsed into unique sequences by a nearest-neighbor algorithm in which closely related sequences were merged to remove PCR and sequencing errors. Alignment of CDR3 sequences to IMGT reference sequences was used to assign V, D and J gene segments. Each retained sequence needed at least a six-nucleotide match to both a V gene segment and a J gene segment. A rearrangement was called productive if the CDR3 had no stop codons and remained in frame with V and J, and every other rearrangement was called non-productive. CDR3 was defined by IMGT convention, running from the second conserved V-encoded cysteine to the conserved J-encoded phenylalanine. The earlier analysis of about 610 of the donors excluded any sequence lacking an unambiguous match to a single V gene segment. In an earlier analysis of some 590 of the donors, a V segment was called functional when productive rearrangements were above 56.7%, and segregating when the standard deviation between donors exceeded 5%. A statistical classification framework was built for diagnosing cytomegalovirus status from the catalog of TCR beta chain sequences. V and J gene assignment, in a later analysis, came from comparing TCR nucleotide sequences with IMGT/GENE-DB human TR gene sequences. In a later analysis, CDR3 sequences and most-parsimonious VDJ recombination scenarios were assigned using the TCRdist pipeline. In a later analysis, each TCR beta chain was defined by its CDR3 amino acid sequence together with its V-gene family, and reads without a unique V-gene family were excluded. A later analysis removed several hundred highly shared, low-generation-probability nucleotide sequences to deal with suspected cross-contamination and a sequencing artifact. A later analysis calculated a clonal expansion index for each public chain from normalized within-repertoire ranks of inferred template counts. A later analysis computed generation probabilities with a VDJ recombination model fitted to out-of-frame rearrangements, and checked the results against IGoR. Hypergeometric tests were used in a later analysis to score TCR-TCR, TCR-HLA and TCR-CMV co-occurrence, with a repertoire-size bias correction applied to the TCR pairs. In a later analysis, false discovery rates were estimated by permuting HLA or CMV assignments 20 times. In a later analysis, co-occurring TCRs were grouped using DBSCAN, and TCRdist sequence similarity was added for clustering within HLA-allele-positive subsets. Repertoires with fewer than 30,000 or more than 120,000 public chains were left out of co-occurrence clustering, as were a handful of repertoires with anomalous nucleotide sharing. What TCRdb holds here is the immuneACCESS table cut down to in-frame rearrangements. Part of the clones is not present; checked against another copy, under half of the missing clones reflect an unresolved V gene, and the others are unexplained. The V and J calls and clone size are taken from that table; D and trimming were inferred from the DNA. The sample yields 160,000 or so clones; roughly 79% were counted once. Approximately 4.4% of the sample goes to the ten largest clones.

Concerning this clone: Its antigen has not been determined. The sample holds no much larger clone one base away, and base qualities are not on file.

The investigation overall reported the following: Because some donors lacked HLA typing at each locus, the association tests relied only on the typed subset. According to a later analysis, most CMV-associated TCR beta chains appeared to be HLA-restricted, and the HLA associations seemed to be driven largely by CMV exposure. In a later analysis, the rate of TCR association differed among HLA loci, with DRB1 alleles having the most associated TCRs and HLA-C alleles having the fewest. Approximately 16 rarely observed V segments, including chromosome 9 orphons, were excluded from the earlier analysis of about 500 of the donors because counts were too low. A few of the identified cytomegalovirus-associated TCR beta chains were confirmed in vitro to be specific for cytomegalovirus antigens. Roughly uniform sequencing depth across donors was assumed in presence/absence analyses, although this assumption may not hold. V-gene and J-gene trimming of TCR beta chains was associated with a missense DCLRE1C variant in a later genetic analysis, and the association was replicated in an independent cohort. Strong co-occurrence of HLA alleles, especially DR and DQ, made assigning TCR associations to individual alleles difficult. A cluster of highly shared sequence variants was judged likely to be a technical artifact of the sequencing pipeline. Some IMGT-functional V segments, including TRBV6-2 and TRBV6-3, could not be distinguished by the 87-base-pair reads and were therefore excluded. In both the original and validation cohorts, the classifier was reported to diagnose cytomegalovirus status with high specificity and sensitivity. The cohort was sequenced for TCR beta chains only, and without alpha or paired-chain data the features that could be detected were limited. In a later analysis, HLA-associated TCR beta chains showed more clonal expansion and lower generation probabilities than non-associated chains that were equally common. According to a later analysis, parvovirus B19, influenza, CMV and Epstein-Barr virus appeared linked to several top co-occurrence clusters. Correlated functional status among segregating V segments might be attributable to linkage disequilibrium, but an unknown experimental factor could not be ruled out. A later genetic analysis reported fewer N-insertions in productive TCRs among donors in an Asian-associated ancestry cluster than the roughly 640-donor mean. The only immune exposure information available for the cohort was CMV serostatus. Across donors, most TCR sequences were observed very rarely, whereas some public TCRs were present in many individuals. According to the authors, the approach could potentially be generalized to other disease states and immunological phenotypes. An earlier analysis of approximately 530 of the donors showed that most TCR beta V segments appeared in productive rearrangements either about 87% or about 30% of the time, which broadly matched IMGT annotations. In the study, some 160 TCR beta chains were listed as associated with cytomegalovirus. A further reported finding was that TCR beta sequences accurately predicted the HLA-A and HLA-B alleles for most subjects in the first cohort. Specific HLA alleles were associated with 18,000 or so TCR beta sequences at a false discovery rate of 0.05 in a later analysis.

The receptor's source is a young woman in good health and CMV-seropositive. The sample taken for sequencing was PBMCs. The chain is assembled from TRBV14 and TRBJ1-1; the D gene cannot be resolved reliably. The CDR3 amino acid sequence is: CASSQARNTEAFF. The base sequence is TGTGCCAGCAGCCAAGCCAGGAACACTGAAGCTTTCTTT.